A selection of T cell receptor beta chains follows, all from one sample in a study of blood T cell repertoires in COVID-19. Measured with immunoSEQ multiplex PCR; TCRdb has only the in-frame clones, and not every one. The repertoire holds about 89,000 clones, 70% to 80% seen once, with 40% to 60% in the top ten. The material sequenced was peripheral blood. The receptors stem from a human donor in a cohort sampled during active COVID-19. Both conserved end residues are part of each CDR3. A D gene is named only where the DNA matches it firmly. The size entry is marked missing in some rows and otherwise reads once, few, many or a size class.

V	D	J	length	size	DNA	CDR3
TRBV19	TRBD1	TRBJ2-1	15	-	TGTGCCAGTAGTATAGGTCCCGGACAGGGATATGAGCAGTTCTTC	CASSIGPGQGYEQFF
TRBV28	TRBD1	TRBJ1-5	15	-	TGTGCCAGCAGTAGACAGGGGGCGAGCAATCAGCCCCAGCATTTT	CASSRQGASNQPQHF
TRBV27	TRBD2	TRBJ2-2	17	few	TGTGCCAGCAGTTTATCCGGGGGAGGGGTTAACACCGGGGAGCTGTTTTTT	CASSLSGGGVNTGELFF
TRBV29-1	TRBD2	TRBJ2-7	16	-	TGCAGCGTGGGGACTAGCGGGAGGGTGAGGGTTGGGGAGCAGTACTTC	CSVGTSGRVRVGEQYF
TRBV18	TRBD1	TRBJ2-5	13	-	TGTGCCAGCTCACCGGGACAGAGCGAGACCCAGTACTTC	CASSPGQSETQYF
TRBV4-1	-	TRBJ2-1	15	-	TGCGCCAGCAGCTTAGCTGGGAGCTCCTACAATGAGCAGTTCTTC	CASSLAGSSYNEQFF
TRBV3-1/TRBV3-2	TRBD1	TRBJ1-1	14	-	TGTGCCAGCAGACGACAGGGATCGAACACTGAAGCTTTCTTT	CASRRQGSNTEAFF
TRBV27	TRBD1	TRBJ2-6	15	-	TGTGCCAGCAGTACTCAGGGGGCGGGGGCCAACGTCCTGACTTTC	CASSTQGAGANVLTF
TRBV5-4	TRBD2	TRBJ2-5	15	-	TGTGCCAGCAGCTTAGCGGGAGGGCCCTTGGAGACCCAGTACTTC	CASSLAGGPLETQYF
TRBV11-3	TRBD2	TRBJ2-1	13	-	TGTGCCAGCAGCTGGGGACTAGCGGGTGAGCAGTTCTTC	CASSWGLAGEQFF
TRBV6-2/TRBV6-3	-	TRBJ1-1	13	-	TGTGCCAGCAGCCCCCTCCCCGGGGCTGAAGCTTTCTTT	CASSPLPGAEAFF
TRBV19	-	TRBJ2-6	15	-	TGTGCCAGTAGTGTAACAGGGTCCGGGGCCAACGTCCTGACTTTC	CASSVTGSGANVLTF
TRBV9	TRBD1	TRBJ2-2	16	-	TGTGCCAGCAGCGTCGGACAGGGGAGTAGCACCGGGGAGCTGTTTTTT	CASSVGQGSSTGELFF
TRBV4-2	-	TRBJ2-5	14	-	TGTGCCAGCAGCCCTGGGGGGGCGGGGGAGACCCAGTACTTC	CASSPGGAGETQYF
TRBV2	-	TRBJ2-5	12	once	TGTGCCAGCGGAAGCGACGGGGAGACCCAGTACTTC	CASGSDGETQYF
TRBV19	TRBD2	TRBJ2-1	15	-	TGTGCCAGTAGCCGGGGACTAGCGGCCTACAATGAGCAGTTCTTC	CASSRGLAAYNEQFF
TRBV7-2	-	TRBJ2-2	14	once	TGTGCCAGCAGCCCCGGGATCCGGCCCGGGGAGCTGTTTTTT	CASSPGIRPGELFF
TRBV7-8	-	TRBJ2-1	17	-	TGTGCCAGCAGCTTAACCAGGGGTTTTTTACGGGACAATGAGCAGTTCTTC	CASSLTRGFLRDNEQFF
TRBV10-3	TRBD2	TRBJ2-1	15	-	TGTGCCATCAGTGACCTAGCGGGAGTCTACAATGAGCAGTTCTTC	CAISDLAGVYNEQFF
TRBV28	-	TRBJ1-1	15	-	TGTGCCAGCAGTCTACCCCCAGGAAGAGGGACTGAAGCTTTCTTT	CASSLPPGRGTEAFF
TRBV24-1	-	TRBJ1-3	12	-	TGTGCCACCAGCGGCTCTGGAAACACCATATATTTT	CATSGSGNTIYF
TRBV29-1	TRBD2	TRBJ2-3	14	-	TGCAGCGTGGCTGCGGGAGTCCAGGCAGATACGCAGTATTTT	CSVAAGVQADTQYF
TRBV5-5	-	TRBJ2-5	14	-	TGTGCCAGCAGCTTGTTTTCCAGTTTAGAGACCCAGTACTTC	CASSLFSSLETQYF
TRBV7-2	-	TRBJ2-7	15	-	TGTGCCAGCAGCTTAGCGGGGGGACAGATCTACGAGCAGTACTTC	CASSLAGGQIYEQYF
TRBV28	-	TRBJ1-2	12	-	TGTGCCAGCAGTGGACGGGGTTGGGGCTACACCTTC	CASSGRGWGYTF
TRBV18	TRBD1	TRBJ2-3	15	-	TGTGCCAGCTCACCCGGGACAGGGATAACAGATACGCAGTATTTT	CASSPGTGITDTQYF
TRBV29-1	-	TRBJ1-1	13	few	TGCAGCGTCGATAGTGGAGGGGAGGCTGAAGCTTTCTTT	CSVDSGGEAEAFF
TRBV28	-	TRBJ2-7	14	-	TGTGCCAGCGGCCCTGGGGGACACATATACGAGCAGTACTTC	CASGPGGHIYEQYF
TRBV11-2	TRBD2	TRBJ2-3	15	-	TGTGCCAGCAGCCCGGGAGGGGCGTTTACAGATACGCAGTATTTT	CASSPGGAFTDTQYF
TRBV7-8	-	TRBJ2-7	12	-	TGTGCCAGCAGCTCAGACAGGAACGAGCAGTACTTC	CASSSDRNEQYF
TRBV28	-	TRBJ2-5	11	once	TGTGCCAGCGAGAGGGAAGAGACCCAGTACTTC	CASEREETQYF
TRBV29-1	-	TRBJ2-5	12	few	TGCAGCGTTGGGGCGGGAAAAGAGACCCAGTACTTC	CSVGAGKETQYF
TRBV29-1	TRBD2	TRBJ2-3	15	-	TGCAGCGTTGGAATAGCGGGAGGCTCGGCAGATACGCAGTATTTT	CSVGIAGGSADTQYF
TRBV11-3	-	TRBJ2-5	14	-	TGTGCCAGCAGCGAAGGCGGGAAACGGGAGACCCAGTACTTC	CASSEGGKRETQYF
TRBV6-5	-	TRBJ2-7	14	-	TGTGCCAGCAGTTACTCGCACGGCTCCTACGAGCAGTACTTC	CASSYSHGSYEQYF
TRBV21-1	-	TRBJ2-1	11	once	TGTGCCAGCAGCAAAGACCAGGGCCCGTTCTTC	CASSKDQGPFF
TRBV14	TRBD2	TRBJ2-1	15	-	TGTGCCAGCAGCCGCGACGGGAGGGCATACAATGAGCAGTTCTTC	CASSRDGRAYNEQFF
TRBV4-2	-	TRBJ1-5	15	-	TGTGCCAGCAGCCAAGATTTGAGTAGCAATCAGCCCCAGCATTTT	CASSQDLSSNQPQHF
TRBV3-1/TRBV3-2	-	TRBJ1-3	13	-	TGTGCCAGCAGCCCACAGGTTGGAAACACCATATATTTT	CASSPQVGNTIYF
TRBV7-9	-	TRBJ1-4	13	-	TGTGCCAGCAGGGCGGGAACTAATGAAAAACTGTTTTTT	CASRAGTNEKLFF
TRBV19	-	TRBJ2-2	13	few	TGTGCCAGCCGGGGACTGCGGACCGGGGAGCTGTTTTTT	CASRGLRTGELFF
TRBV6-1	TRBD1	TRBJ2-7	13	once	TGTGCCAGCAGTGAGACAGGGTCGTACGAGCAGTACTTC	CASSETGSYEQYF
TRBV5-5	-	TRBJ1-6	16	-	TGTGCCAGCAGCTACGCCGGGACTGACACTGGGTCTTCCCTCCACTTT	CASSYAGTDTGSSLHF
TRBV2	-	TRBJ2-7	11	once	TGTGCCAGCGGACAAACCTACGAGCAGTACTTC	CASGQTYEQYF
TRBV30	-	TRBJ2-1	14	-	TGTGCCTGGACCACCGACAGACCTTTCAATGAGCAGTTCTTC	CAWTTDRPFNEQFF
TRBV6-2/TRBV6-3	-	TRBJ2-7	14	-	TGTGCCAGCAGTTACCTTGCAACAGGGAACGAGCAGTACTTC	CASSYLATGNEQYF
TRBV7-8	-	TRBJ2-3	14	few	TGTGCCAGCAGCTTATCGGGAGACACAGATACGCAGTATTTT	CASSLSGDTDTQYF
TRBV28	TRBD1	TRBJ2-7	17	once	TGTGCCAGCAGTCCGATGGGACAGGGGCCTACAAACTACGAGCAGTACTTC	CASSPMGQGPTNYEQYF
TRBV2	-	TRBJ1-4	15	-	TGTGCCAGCAGTGAGGGGGGTTCAGGTCAGGAAAAACTGTTTTTT	CASSEGGSGQEKLFF
TRBV11-1	-	TRBJ2-1	16	-	TGTGCCAGCAGCGAGCGAGAAATGATCGCCTACAATGAGCAGTTCTTC	CASSEREMIAYNEQFF
TRBV20-1	-	TRBJ2-5	11	-	TGCAGTGCTAACAGGTTAAAGACCCAGTACTTC	CSANRLKTQYF
TRBV27	-	TRBJ2-2	13	-	TGTGCCAGCGTGGGACTGAACCGCGGGGAGCTGTTTTTT	CASVGLNRGELFF
TRBV18	-	TRBJ2-5	14	-	TGTGCCAGCTCACTAGCCGGGACTCGAGAGACCCAGTACTTC	CASSLAGTRETQYF
TRBV30	-	TRBJ2-7	12	once	TGTGCCTGGCAACAGGGTTCCTACGAGCAGTACTTC	CAWQQGSYEQYF
TRBV9	-	TRBJ2-2	17	-	TGTGCCAGCAGCGTACTGCAGGGGTTGGCGAACACCGGGGAGCTGTTTTTT	CASSVLQGLANTGELFF
TRBV28	-	TRBJ1-5	16	-	TGTGCCAGCAGTTTCCCCGGCGCGGGGGGCAATCAGCCCCAGCATTTT	CASSFPGAGGNQPQHF